Each of the 5 T cell receptor beta chains below was sequenced from the same sample in a study of T cell clonality in common variable immunodeficiency. Sequencing was performed with immunoSEQ multiplex PCR; in TCRdb, only in-frame clones are kept and a portion is missing. Observed are tens of thousands of clones, no singletons, with the top ten taking roughly 2.8%. Sequenced input: peripheral blood mononuclear cells. The receptors shown here come from a person aged 18 to 75 in good health.

This clone was recorded at least ten times. The CDR3 extends 3 residues past the end of the read, so its final part is completed from the germline J gene. The J gene is TRBJ2-3, the V gene TRBV5-4; 8 positions match TRBD1. Germline CDR1 reads SGHNT; CDR2 reads YYREEE (reference sequence). The CDR3 runs to 14 residues. With 0 bases clipped from V and 5 bases from J, the junction kept 2 bases outside the gene matches. Incomplete CDR3 DNA: TGTGCCAGCAGCTTGGAACAGGGGGGAGATACG. Translated, it gives CASSLEQGGDT. From start to end, the CDR3 is CASSLEQGGDTQYF.

About this clone: The read ends 3 residues early relative to the CDR3; the germline J gene fills the gap. V and J are TRBV13 and TRBJ1-4; 7 bases fit TRBD1. This CDR3 region has 14 residues. V gave up 5 bases and J gave up 2 bases; unmatched junction bases: 2. The germline V gene has CDR1 PRHDT and CDR2 FYEKMQ (reference sequence). CDR3 residues: CASSVQGTNEKLFF. The DNA read from the CDR3 is TGTGCCAGCAGCGTACAGGGGACTAATGAAAAA.

This clone has a count of ten or more. From the germline J gene comes the end of the CDR3, since the read stops 3 residues before it. This sequence joins TRBV2 and TRBJ2-7, with 8 bases aligning to TRBD1. V shed 5 bases and J 2 bases; nucleotides not matched to a gene: 8. This CDR3 is 15 amino acids long. Per the germline V gene, CDR1 is SNHLY and CDR2 is FYNNEI. The sequenced part of the CDR3 DNA is TGTGCCAGCAGTCCCGACAGGGGAGTTCCCTACGAG. Protein sequence: CASSPDRGVPYE. The whole CDR3 sequence reads CASSPDRGVPYEQYF.

In this sample, this clone turned up many times. The read is 3 residues too short to cover the CDR3 end, so that end is filled in from the germline J gene. The rearrangement links TRBV19 to TRBJ1-2, with 8 bases lining up with TRBD1. The CDR3 length is 15 residues. CDR1 and CDR2 from the germline V gene are LNHDA and SQIVND (reference sequence). V dropped 3 bases and J dropped 5; count of bases not matched to a gene: 8. CDR3 in amino acids: CASSIPGGLGYGYTF. The DNA read from the CDR3 is TGTGCCAGTAGTATCCCAGGGGGCTTAGGATATGGC.

The table lists this clone with many counts. The read falls 3 residues short of the CDR3 end, and the missing part is taken from the germline J gene. The chain couples TRBV6-2 or TRBV6-3 to TRBJ2-7, with D possibly matching TRBD1 (6 bases). The CDR3 consists of 14 residues. The germline V and J ends were trimmed by 4 bases and 5 bases, with 15 bases remaining between them. Germline CDR1 is MNHEY and CDR2 is SVGEGT. This chain's CDR3 is CASSLGAGYNEQYF. CDR3 DNA (partial): TGTGCCAGCAGTTTGGGGGCAGGGTACAACGAG.